The clone carrying this T cell receptor beta chain was counted at least ten times. Its antigen remains unknown. Clinical symptoms, serum thyroxine, TRAb, thyroid ultrasound and orbital computed tomography were relied on for diagnosis. The sequenced template was RNA, covering the TCR beta CDR3 region. After a first-round RT-PCR with HTBI primers, a second-round multiplex PCR was run. TCRdb re-called the multiplex PCR reads through MiXCR, storing one row per CDR3 protein. Of around 1.1 million distinct CDR3 sequences listed, about 40% are singletons. This sample is drawn from a study of Graves' ophthalmopathy and Graves' hyperthyroidism. Study outcomes and limitations: Blood repertoires reportedly contained most expanded thyroid clonotypes above 0.001 frequency.

This sequence originates from an adult man with Graves' hyperthyroidism. The sequenced material came from peripheral blood or thyroid tissue (not recorded which).

The CDR3 sequence is CSVVFVLPPSYEQYF. CDR3 coding DNA: TGCAGCGTCGTGTTCGTGCTACCTCCTTCCTACGAGCAGTACTTC. The chain uses TRBV29-1 and TRBJ2-7, with D unresolved. Trimming pared 6 bases from V and 1 base from J, leaving 19 bases between. The germline gives CDR1 SQVTM, CDR2 ANQGSEA. This CDR3 has 15 residues.